The rows below give T cell receptor beta chains drawn from one sample of a study of response to subunit inactivated influenza vaccine. TCRdb itself ran the RT-PCR reads through MiXCR, one entry per CDR3 protein. This sample carries around 540,000 distinct CDR3 sequences, 10% to 15% of them seen once, and the ten largest clones take 10% to 13%. The specimen comprised PBMCs from blood, sampled on the day of vaccination. Every receptor here comes from a middle-aged man who received an inactivated influenza vaccine. Each CDR3 is given with its conserved first and last residue. A D gene is named only where the DNA matches it firmly. Rows give clone size only sometimes, using once, few, many, or a class for an expanded clone.

>TRBJ2-3|TRBV5-1|NA|NA
TGCGCCAGCAGCAACTCCCGGGGCCCGGATACGCAGTATTTT
CASSNSRGPDTQYF
>TRBJ2-7|TRBV7-9|NA|few
TGTGCCAGCAGCTTCGGCGGGAAGACCTACGAGCAGTACTTC
CASSFGGKTYEQYF
>TRBJ2-1|TRBV27|NA|few
TGTGCCAGCAGTTTATGGGGGGCCTACAATGAGCAGTTCTTC
CASSLWGAYNEQFF
>TRBJ2-5|TRBV7-2|NA|NA
TGTGCCAGCAGTACTTTAAGCAGGGCCCATGGGACCCAGTACTTC
CASSTLSRAHGTQYF
>TRBJ2-1|TRBV7-2|TRBD2|many
TGTGCCAGCAGCTTAGTGGCAGCGGGGTTGAATGAGCAGTTCTTC
CASSLVAAGLNEQFF
>TRBJ2-2|TRBV29-1|NA|many
TGCAGCGGAACCATTACAGGGACCGGGGAGCTGTTTTTT
CSGTITGTGELFF
>TRBJ2-1|TRBV7-2|TRBD2|few
TGTGCCAGCAGCTGGATCCCCGGGACTAAGTTGGGTGAGCAGTTCTTC
CASSWIPGTKLGEQFF
>TRBJ2-3|TRBV5-1|TRBD2|NA
TGCGCCAGCAGCGTACTAGCGGTCCTTACTACTAGCACAGATACGCAGTATTTT
CASSVLAVLTTSTDTQYF
>TRBJ1-1|TRBV5-1|NA|many
TGCGCCAGCAGCTCCCAGTCGGAACGCACTGAAGCTTTCTTT
CASSSQSERTEAFF
>TRBJ1-6|TRBV5-1|TRBD1|few
TGCGCCAGCAGCTCAACAGGGGCGGCATCACCCCTCCACTTT
CASSSTGAASPLHF
>TRBJ2-7|TRBV5-1|NA|few
TGCGCCAGCAGCTCCAAACAGTGGAGCTCCTACGAGCAGTACTTC
CASSSKQWSSYEQYF
>TRBJ2-7|TRBV5-1|TRBD2|few
TGCGCCAGCAGCAGAGCATCGGGACTAGCCTTCTTCGTTACAACCTACGAGCAGTACTTC
CASSRASGLAFFVTTYEQYF
>TRBJ2-2|TRBV19|TRBD2|few
TGTGCCAGTAGTATTGCGGGGGTGAACACCGGGGAGCTGTTTTTT
CASSIAGVNTGELFF
>TRBJ1-6|TRBV28|TRBD1|few
TGTGCCAGCAGCCCCGGGACAGTATATAATTCACCCCTCCACTTT
CASSPGTVYNSPLHF
>TRBJ2-7|TRBV27|TRBD2|NA
TGTGCCAGCGGGCGGGAGTCCTACGAGCAGTACTTC
CASGRESYEQYF
>TRBJ2-2|TRBV18|TRBD1|many
TGTGCCAGCTCACCCGGACAGGGCGGGAACACCGGGGAGCTGTTTTTT
CASSPGQGGNTGELFF
>TRBJ1-1|TRBV19|NA|NA
TGTGCCAGTAGACCGAGGAACACTGAAGCTTTCTTT
CASRPRNTEAFF
>TRBJ2-7|TRBV4-3|TRBD2|many
TGCGCCAGCAGCCAAGTATCTAGCGGGACGAGATCGAACGAGCAGTACTTC
CASSQVSSGTRSNEQYF
>TRBJ2-2|TRBV14|TRBD1|many
TGTGCCAGCAGCCAAGGCGGGACAGGGCTTTACACCGGGGAGCTGTTTTTT
CASSQGGTGLYTGELFF
>TRBJ2-7|TRBV5-1|TRBD1|many
TGCGCCAGCAGCACTGGGACAGGGCTAATCTACGAGCAGTACTTC
CASSTGTGLIYEQYF
>TRBJ2-2|TRBV6-5|NA|NA
TGTGCCAGCAGTTACTCGAGGAAGGCGAACACCGGGGAGCTGTTTTTT
CASSYSRKANTGELFF
>TRBJ1-1|TRBV5-1|TRBD1|many
TGCGCCAGCAGCTTTGCGGGACAGGGACTAATGAACACTGAAGCTTTCTTT
CASSFAGQGLMNTEAFF
>TRBJ1-5|TRBV12-3/TRBV12-4|TRBD1|few
TGTGCCAGCAGATCGACAGGGGGGGGTCAGCCCCAGCATTTT
CASRSTGGGQPQHF
>TRBJ2-3|TRBV29-1|NA|many
TGCAGCGTTGGGGTGGGACAAAGCACAGATACGCAGTATTTT
CSVGVGQSTDTQYF
>TRBJ1-1|TRBV6-2/TRBV6-3|NA|NA
TGTGCCAGCAACTGGCAGGGGTGGCACACTGAAGCTTTCTTT
CASNWQGWHTEAFF
>TRBJ2-1|TRBV14|NA|NA
TGTGCCAGCAGCCAAGATCAGCGGCTAGTTGGCCACAATGAGCAGTTCTTC
CASSQDQRLVGHNEQFF
>TRBJ2-7|TRBV7-9|TRBD1|few
TGTGCCAGCAGCTCACACAACCAGGGGGCTTACGAGCAGTACTTC
CASSSHNQGAYEQYF
>TRBJ1-1|TRBV7-9|NA|many
TGTGCCAGCAGCCGAGGACAGCCGAACACTGAAGCTTTCTTT
CASSRGQPNTEAFF
>TRBJ1-4|TRBV5-1|NA|few
TGCGCCAGCAGCTTGGGAGCAGGAAGTGAAAAACTGTTTTTT
CASSLGAGSEKLFF
>TRBJ2-1|TRBV3-1|TRBD2|few
TGTGCCAGCAGCCACAGCGGGACTATCAATGAGCAGTTCTTC
CASSHSGTINEQFF
>TRBJ2-3|TRBV20-1|NA|few
TGCAGTGCTAGACAGGAGAGGACGTGGGGCTTCACAGATACGCAGTATTTT
CSARQERTWGFTDTQYF
>TRBJ1-1|TRBV5-1|NA|few
TGCGCCAGCAGCTTGGGAGGGGATGGGGACACTGAAGCTTTCTTT
CASSLGGDGDTEAFF
>TRBJ2-5|TRBV20-1|TRBD2|many
TGCAGTGGTGAGCGGGAGGGCGTTAGAGAGACCCAGTACTTC
CSGEREGVRETQYF
>TRBJ2-3|TRBV9|TRBD1|few
TGTGCCAGCAGCTCCAACAGGGGGCCCAGCACAGATACGCAGTATTTT
CASSSNRGPSTDTQYF
>TRBJ2-1|TRBV3-1|NA|NA
TGTGCCAGCAGCCCTGACAGTAGCTCCTACAATGAGCAGTTCTTC
CASSPDSSSYNEQFF
>TRBJ2-4|TRBV6-5|TRBD1|few
TGTGCCAGCAGTAACGGACAGGGGGCTCCTAAGTACTTC
CASSNGQGAPKYF
>TRBJ2-7|TRBV6-5|NA|NA
TGTGCCAGCAGTTACTCTCGGGATGGATACGAGCAGTACTTC
CASSYSRDGYEQYF